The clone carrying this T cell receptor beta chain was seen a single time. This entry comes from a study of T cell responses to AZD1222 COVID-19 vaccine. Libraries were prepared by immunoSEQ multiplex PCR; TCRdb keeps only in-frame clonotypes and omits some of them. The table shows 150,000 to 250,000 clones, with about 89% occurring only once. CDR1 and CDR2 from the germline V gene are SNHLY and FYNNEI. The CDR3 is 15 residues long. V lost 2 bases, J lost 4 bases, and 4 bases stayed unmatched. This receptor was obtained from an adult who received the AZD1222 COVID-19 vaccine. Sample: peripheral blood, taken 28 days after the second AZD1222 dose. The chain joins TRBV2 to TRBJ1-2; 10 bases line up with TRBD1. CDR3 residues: CASSEQTGGIYGYTF. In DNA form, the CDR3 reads TGTGCCAGCAGTGAACAGACAGGGGGCATCTATGGCTACACCTTC.